This T cell receptor (beta chain) was obtained from a study of response to subunit inactivated influenza vaccine. TCRdb itself ran the RT-PCR reads through MiXCR, one entry per CDR3 protein. The sample carries 150,000 to 200,000 distinct CDR3 sequences, 9.5% to 13% recorded once. Per germline, CDR1 MNHEY and CDR2 SMNVEV (reference sequence). V was pared by 5 bases and J by 0 bases, with 8 bases of the junction left unmatched. The CDR3 runs 17 residues. The sample holds many counts of this clonotype. The starting material was non-naive T cells sorted from PBMCs, obtained roughly 48 days after vaccination. This sequence joins TRBV27 and TRBJ2-2, with 8 positions matching TRBD1. The clonotype originates from a middle-aged man who received an inactivated influenza vaccine. CDR3 sequence (DNA): TGTGCCAGCAGTCATCCGGCGACAGGGGCGAACACCGGGGAGCTGTTTTTT. It translates to CASSHPATGANTGELFF.